These 12 T cell receptor beta chains came from one sample sequenced in a study of shared clonotypes between healthy human individuals. Assay: immunoSEQ multiplex PCR; the TCRdb copy retains only in-frame clones and omits some. The sample lists 600,000 to 700,000 clones; around 73% were seen once. The sample taken for sequencing was memory CD4+ T cells sorted from blood. The sample's subset: CD45RA-negative fraction. These receptors were obtained from a woman under 40 in good health.

A remark on this clone: Other DNA sequences in the same sample also yield this CDR3. The rearrangement joins TRBV30 to TRBJ2-7; possible D gene TRBD2, 5 bases. CDR1 is GTSNPN, CDR2 SVGIG, per germline (reference sequence). This CDR3 is built from 12 residues. With 0 bases removed from V and 3 bases from J, the gap between germline ends came to 6 bases. The CDR3 spells CAWSVSGYEQYF. DNA for the CDR3: TGTGCCTGGAGTGTAAGCGGCTACGAGCAGTACTTC. Full variable domain (missing parts from reference TRBV30 and TRBJ2-7): SQTIHQWPATLVQPVGSPLSLECTVEGTSNPNLYWYRQAAGRGLQLLFYSVGIGQISSEVPQNLSASRPQDRQFILSSKKLLLSDSGFYLCAWSVSGYEQYFGPGTRLTVT.

The chain links TRBV28 to TRBJ1-4; 8 bases map to TRBD1. Germline V gives CDR1 MDHEN, CDR2 SYDVKM. V was pared by 6 bases and J by 4 bases, with 7 bases of the junction left unmatched. This CDR3 has 15 residues. This chain's CDR3 is CASSRGTGFNEKLFF. CDR3 DNA: TGTGCCAGCAGCCGGGGGACAGGCTTTAATGAAAAACTGTTTTTT.

This chain connects TRBV7-3 to TRBJ2-7, with a weak D call TRBD1 (5 bases). Germline V CDR1 and CDR2: SGHTA, FQGTGA. The V end was cut by 5 bases, the J end by 6 bases, with 11 bases between. The CDR3 totals 12 residues. The CDR3 DNA sequence: TGTGCCAGCAGCCCGCAGGGTGGCGAGCAGTACTTC. It specifies CASSPQGGEQYF.

The V and J genes are TRBV5-1 and TRBJ2-1; TRBD2 agrees at 10 bases. The CDR3 has 16 amino acids. Per germline, CDR1 SGHRS and CDR2 YFSETQ. With 6 bases clipped from V and 8 bases from J, the junction kept 14 bases outside the gene matches. CDR3: CASNRLAGEARHEQFF. CDR3 coding DNA: TGCGCCAGCAACCGGCTAGCGGGAGAGGCCCGGCATGAGCAGTTCTTC.

This chain links TRBV28 with TRBJ2-7, with D perhaps matching TRBD1 or TRBD2 (5 bases each). The CDR3 totals 15 residues. Per the germline V gene, CDR1 is MDHEN and CDR2 is SYDVKM. With 8 bases removed from V and 1 base from J, the gap between germline ends came to 18 bases. The CDR3 spells CASFGPGTSSYEQYF. The CDR3 DNA is TGTGCCAGCTTTGGCCCCGGGACGTCTTCCTACGAGCAGTACTTC.

The genes are TRBV11-2 and TRBJ1-2, with D possibly being TRBD1 (6 bases). The CDR3 is 13 amino acids. Germline V CDR1 and CDR2: SGHAT, FQNNGV. Trimming pared 6 bases from V and 4 bases from J, leaving 12 bases between. The CDR3 is CASRETGRYGYTF. CDR3 nucleotides: TGTGCCAGCAGAGAGACAGGCCGCTATGGCTACACCTTC.

V and J are TRBV28 and TRBJ1-2; tentatively, D is TRBD1 (6 bases). The CDR3 extends over 13 amino acids. Per germline, CDR1 MDHEN and CDR2 SYDVKM. Trimming took off 5 bases at V and 6 bases at J, with 13 bases between the two ends. The CDR3 nucleotides read TGTGCCAGCAGTACCGGGACATACCATGGCTACACCTTC. Protein product: CASSTGTYHGYTF.

The chain uses TRBV28 and TRBJ1-1; D may be TRBD1 (5 bases). This CDR3 has 13 amino acids. CDR1 is MDHEN and CDR2 is SYDVKM in the germline V gene. Trimming left V 11 bases short and J 3 bases short, with 16 bases between. CDR3 coding DNA: TGTGCCTCTCTCGGGGGGGGGTACACTGAAGCTTTCTTT. Translated: CASLGGGYTEAFF.

This clone occurred once. Other DNA variants within this sample encode the same CDR3. J is TRBJ2-1 and V is TRBV10-3, with 13 bases identical to TRBD2. The CDR3 is 15 residues long. With 5 bases clipped from V and 4 bases from J, the junction kept 2 bases outside the gene matches. Germline assignment: CDR1 ENHRY and CDR2 SYGVKD. The CDR3 region is CAISPLAGGYNEQFF. As DNA, the CDR3 is TGTGCCATCAGTCCACTAGCGGGAGGGTACAATGAGCAGTTCTTC.

The chain has TRBV2 and TRBJ2-6; no reliable D call. The CDR3 spans 15 residues. CDR1 is SNHLY and CDR2 is FYNNEI in the germline V gene. Trimming left V 7 bases short and J 3 bases short, with 13 bases between. The CDR3: CASKGALGGANVLTF. The CDR3 bases are TGTGCCAGCAAGGGCGCCCTGGGTGGGGCCAACGTCCTGACTTTC.

This clone is a singleton in its sample. This chain joins TRBV7-2 and TRBJ1-2, with 10 bases fitting TRBD1. Germline V gene data show CDR1 as SGHTA and CDR2 as FQGNSA. Trimming took 6 bases from V and 0 from J; bases not matched to a gene: 4. This CDR3 has 15 residues. This chain's CDR3 is CASRRTGGTNYGYTF. CDR3 nucleotides: TGTGCCAGCAGGAGGACAGGGGGGACTAACTATGGCTACACCTTC.

Regarding this clone: The sample holds other DNA sequences that translate to the same CDR3. The gene calls are TRBV28 and TRBJ1-1, with a possible D match to TRBD1 (5 bases). The germline V gene encodes CDR1 MDHEN and CDR2 SYDVKM. This CDR3 is built from 14 residues. The V and J ends lost 3 bases and 4 bases respectively, with 12 bases between them. In DNA form, the CDR3 reads TGTGCCAGCAGTTTTTTAGGTGGGGGCACTGAAGCTTTCTTT. Amino acid sequence: CASSFLGGGTEAFF.